This T cell receptor (beta chain) was obtained from a study of blood T cell repertoires in COVID-19. Libraries were prepared by immunoSEQ multiplex PCR; TCRdb keeps only in-frame clonotypes and omits some of them. The data hold under 300,000 clones, with roughly 89% observed a single time. This clone was picked up many times. The sample contains more than one DNA sequence encoding this CDR3. Sequenced sample: peripheral blood. This clonotype was sampled from a man aged 50-59 years with acute or convalescent COVID-19.

The CDR3 region has the DNA TGTGCCAGCAGTGACAGGTATAGCAATCAGCCCCAGCATTTT. It is translated as CASSDRYSNQPQHF. The rearrangement uses TRBV27 and TRBJ1-5; D is perhaps TRBD1 (6 bases). The CDR3 length is 14 residues. From germline, CDR1 is MNHEY and CDR2 SMNVEV (reference sequence). V dropped 5 bases and J dropped 0 bases, with 8 bases sitting between them.